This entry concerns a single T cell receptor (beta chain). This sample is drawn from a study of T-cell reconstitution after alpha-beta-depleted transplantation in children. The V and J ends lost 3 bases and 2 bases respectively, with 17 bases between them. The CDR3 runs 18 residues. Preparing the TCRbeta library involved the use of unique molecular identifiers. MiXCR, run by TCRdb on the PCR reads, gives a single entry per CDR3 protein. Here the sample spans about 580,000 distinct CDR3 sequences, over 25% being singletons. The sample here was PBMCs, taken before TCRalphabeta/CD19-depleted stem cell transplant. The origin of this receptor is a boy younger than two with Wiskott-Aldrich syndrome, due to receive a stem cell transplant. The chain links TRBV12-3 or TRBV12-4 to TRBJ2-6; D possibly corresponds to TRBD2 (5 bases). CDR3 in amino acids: CASSFSGSAKPGANVLTF. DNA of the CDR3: TGTGCCAGCAGTTTTTCGGGGAGCGCAAAGCCTGGGGCCAACGTCCTGACTTTC.